Detailed here is one TCR beta chain. Antigen unknown. This entry comes from a study of T cell responses to AZD1222 COVID-19 vaccine. Assay: immunoSEQ multiplex PCR; the TCRdb copy retains only in-frame clones and omits some. Of around 100,000 clones listed, around nine tenths were seen once; the top ten hold about a sixth. Overall study results and limits: The reported proportion of spike-specific TCRs targeting unmutated variant regions was nearly half.

The sample consisted of peripheral blood, taken on day 0 of AZD1222 vaccination. The receptor comes from an adult in good health.

CDR3 sequence: CASSLGEQPSPLHF. As DNA, the CDR3 is TGCGCCAGCAGCTTGGGGGAACAACCTTCACCCCTCCACTTT. The chain links TRBV5-1 to TRBJ1-6; D remains ambiguous. Trimming removed 0 bases at V and 9 bases at J, with 10 bases between. From germline, CDR1 is SGHRS and CDR2 YFSETQ. CDR3 length equals 14 residues.